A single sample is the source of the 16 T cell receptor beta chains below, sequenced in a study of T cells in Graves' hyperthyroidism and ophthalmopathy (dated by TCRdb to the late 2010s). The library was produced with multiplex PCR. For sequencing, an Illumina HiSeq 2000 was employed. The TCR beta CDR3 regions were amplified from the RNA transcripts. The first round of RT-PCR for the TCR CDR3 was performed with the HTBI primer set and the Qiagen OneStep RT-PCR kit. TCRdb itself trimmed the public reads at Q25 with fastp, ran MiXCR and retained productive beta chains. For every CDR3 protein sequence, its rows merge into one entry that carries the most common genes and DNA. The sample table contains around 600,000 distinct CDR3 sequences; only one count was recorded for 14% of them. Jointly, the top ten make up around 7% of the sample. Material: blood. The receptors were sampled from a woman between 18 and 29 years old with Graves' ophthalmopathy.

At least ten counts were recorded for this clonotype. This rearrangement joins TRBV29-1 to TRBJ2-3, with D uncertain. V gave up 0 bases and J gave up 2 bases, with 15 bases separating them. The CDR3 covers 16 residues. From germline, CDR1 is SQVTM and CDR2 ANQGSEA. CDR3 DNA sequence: TGCAGCGTTGAAGATAGGATACCAGAAGACACAGATACGCAGTATTTT. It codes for CSVEDRIPEDTDTQYF.

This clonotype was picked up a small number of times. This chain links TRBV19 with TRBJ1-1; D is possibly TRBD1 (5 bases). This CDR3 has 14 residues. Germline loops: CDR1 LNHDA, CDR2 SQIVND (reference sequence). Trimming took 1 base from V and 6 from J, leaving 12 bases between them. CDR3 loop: CASSIGIGAPEAFF. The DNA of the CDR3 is TGTGCCAGTAGTATAGGAATAGGGGCACCTGAAGCTTTCTTT.

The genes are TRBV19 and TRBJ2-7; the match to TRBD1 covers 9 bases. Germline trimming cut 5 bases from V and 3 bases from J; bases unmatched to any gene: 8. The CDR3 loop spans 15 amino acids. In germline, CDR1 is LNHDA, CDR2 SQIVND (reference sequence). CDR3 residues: CASSFPGQGRYEQYF. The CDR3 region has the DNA TGTGCCAGTAGTTTTCCGGGACAGGGCCGCTACGAGCAGTACTTC.

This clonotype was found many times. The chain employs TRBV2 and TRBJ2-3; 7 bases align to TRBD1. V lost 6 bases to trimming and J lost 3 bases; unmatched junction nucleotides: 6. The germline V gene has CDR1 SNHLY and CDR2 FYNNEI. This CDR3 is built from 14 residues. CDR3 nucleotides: TGTGCCAGCAGACGACAGGGTGGTACAGATACGCAGTATTTT. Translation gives CASRRQGGTDTQYF.

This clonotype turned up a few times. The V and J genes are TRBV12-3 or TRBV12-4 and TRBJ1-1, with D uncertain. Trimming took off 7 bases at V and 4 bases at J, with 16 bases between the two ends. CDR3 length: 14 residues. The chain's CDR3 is CASTDVTVPTEAFF. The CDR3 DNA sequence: TGTGCCAGCACGGATGTCACAGTTCCCACTGAAGCTTTCTTT.

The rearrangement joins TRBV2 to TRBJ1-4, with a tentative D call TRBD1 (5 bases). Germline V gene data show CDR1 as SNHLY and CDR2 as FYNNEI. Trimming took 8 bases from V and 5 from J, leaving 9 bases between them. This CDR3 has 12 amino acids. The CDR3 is CASDSPNEKLFF. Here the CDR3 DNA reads TGTGCCAGCGACAGTCCAAATGAAAAACTGTTTTTT.

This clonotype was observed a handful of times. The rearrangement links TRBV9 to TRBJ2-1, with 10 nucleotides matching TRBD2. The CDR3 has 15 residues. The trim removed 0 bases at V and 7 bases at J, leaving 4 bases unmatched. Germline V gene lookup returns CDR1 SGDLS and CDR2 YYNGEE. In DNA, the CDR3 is TGTGCCAGCAGCGTAGGGGCTAGCGGGAGTAATGAGCAGTTCTTC. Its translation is CASSVGASGSNEQFF.

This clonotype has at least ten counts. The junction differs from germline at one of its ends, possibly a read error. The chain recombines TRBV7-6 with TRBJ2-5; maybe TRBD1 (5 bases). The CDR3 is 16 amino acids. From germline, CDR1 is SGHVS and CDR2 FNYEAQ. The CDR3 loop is CASSLDAGWGQGTQYF. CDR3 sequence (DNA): TGTGCCAGCAGCTTAGACGCAGGTTGGGGCCAAGGGACCCAGTACTTC.

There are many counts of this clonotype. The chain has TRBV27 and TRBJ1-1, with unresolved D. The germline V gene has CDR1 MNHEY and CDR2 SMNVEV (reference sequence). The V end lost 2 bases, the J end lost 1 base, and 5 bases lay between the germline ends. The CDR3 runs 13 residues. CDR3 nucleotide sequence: TGTGCCAGCAGTTTACAGGCGAACACTGAAGCTTTCTTT. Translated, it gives CASSLQANTEAFF.

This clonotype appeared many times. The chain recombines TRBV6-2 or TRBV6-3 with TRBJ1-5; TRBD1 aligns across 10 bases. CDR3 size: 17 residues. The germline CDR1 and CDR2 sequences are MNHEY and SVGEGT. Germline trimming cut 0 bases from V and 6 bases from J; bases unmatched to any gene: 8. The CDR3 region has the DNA TGTGCCAGCAGTTACTCGAAGGGGACAGGGGTTTTTCAGCCCCAGCATTTT. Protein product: CASSYSKGTGVFQPQHF.

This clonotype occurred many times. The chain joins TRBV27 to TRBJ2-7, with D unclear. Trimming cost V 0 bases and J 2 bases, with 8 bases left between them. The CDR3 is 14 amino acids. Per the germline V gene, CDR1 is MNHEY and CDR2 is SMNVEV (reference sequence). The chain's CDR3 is CASSLSLPPYEQYF. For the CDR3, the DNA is TGTGCCAGCAGTTTATCTCTTCCCCCCTACGAGCAGTACTTC.

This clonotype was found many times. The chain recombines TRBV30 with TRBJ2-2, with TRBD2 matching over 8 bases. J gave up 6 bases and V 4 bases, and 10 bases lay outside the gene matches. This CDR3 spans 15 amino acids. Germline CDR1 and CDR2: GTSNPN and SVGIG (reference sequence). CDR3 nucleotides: TGTGCCTGGACTGAAGGACTAGCTTTAGCCGGGGAGCTGTTTTTT. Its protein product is CAWTEGLALAGELFF.

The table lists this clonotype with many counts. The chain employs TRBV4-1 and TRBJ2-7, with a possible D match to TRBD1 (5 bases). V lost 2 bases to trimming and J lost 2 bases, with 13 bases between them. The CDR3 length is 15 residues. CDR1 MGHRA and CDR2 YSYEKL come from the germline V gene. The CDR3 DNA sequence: TGCGCCAGCAGCCAATCCCAGGGTCTTGCCTACGAGCAGTACTTC. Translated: CASSQSQGLAYEQYF.

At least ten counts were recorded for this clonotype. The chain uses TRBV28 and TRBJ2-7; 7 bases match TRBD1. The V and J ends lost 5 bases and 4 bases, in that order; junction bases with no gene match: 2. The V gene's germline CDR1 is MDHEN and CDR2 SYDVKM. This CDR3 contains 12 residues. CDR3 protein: CASSRTGYEQYF. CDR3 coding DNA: TGTGCCAGCAGTCGGACAGGATACGAGCAGTACTTC.

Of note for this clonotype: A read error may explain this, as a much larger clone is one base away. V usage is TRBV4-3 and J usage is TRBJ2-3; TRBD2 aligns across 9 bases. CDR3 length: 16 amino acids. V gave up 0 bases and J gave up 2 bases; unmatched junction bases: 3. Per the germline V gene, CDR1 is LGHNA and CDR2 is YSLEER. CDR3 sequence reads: CASSQDLAGTTDTQYF. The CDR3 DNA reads TGCGCCAGCAGCCAAGATCTAGCGGGAACCACAGATACGCAGTATTTT.

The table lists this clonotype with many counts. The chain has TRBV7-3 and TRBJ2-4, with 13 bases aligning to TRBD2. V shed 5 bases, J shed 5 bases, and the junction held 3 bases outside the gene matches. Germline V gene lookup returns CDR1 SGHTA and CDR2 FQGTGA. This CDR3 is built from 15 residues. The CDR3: CASSLTSGRENIQYF. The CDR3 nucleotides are TGTGCCAGCAGCCTTACTAGCGGGAGGGAAAACATTCAGTACTTC.